This TCR beta chain appears in the sequencing data of a study of blood T cell repertoires in COVID-19. Study-level information: The United States, Italy and Spain were the sources of the acute and convalescent COVID-19 samples.

Germline V gene sequence: CDR1 MNHNY, CDR2 SVGAGI (reference sequence). Trimming took 4 bases from V and 2 from J; bases not matched to a gene: 5. This CDR3 has 16 amino acids. As originally analysed: Counts of nucleated cells, estimated from reference gene primer amplification, were obtained. This table comes from immunoSEQ multiplex PCR, and its TCRdb copy is limited to in-frame clones, with some not included. That table gives V, J and clone size, and the DNA gave D and trimming. The sample shows 350,000 to 450,000 clones, about 90% of them seen only once. The V call is TRBV6-6, the J call TRBJ2-1, with 10 bases fitting TRBD1. The sequenced sample was PBMCs or T cells enriched from blood (not recorded which). The sequence was obtained from a man aged 40-49 years in a cohort exposed to, infected with or recovered from COVID-19 (not recorded which). The CDR3 here is CASSSAGTGAYNEQFF. CDR3 nucleotides: TGTGCCAGCAGTTCCGCCGGGACAGGGGCCTACAATGAGCAGTTCTTC.